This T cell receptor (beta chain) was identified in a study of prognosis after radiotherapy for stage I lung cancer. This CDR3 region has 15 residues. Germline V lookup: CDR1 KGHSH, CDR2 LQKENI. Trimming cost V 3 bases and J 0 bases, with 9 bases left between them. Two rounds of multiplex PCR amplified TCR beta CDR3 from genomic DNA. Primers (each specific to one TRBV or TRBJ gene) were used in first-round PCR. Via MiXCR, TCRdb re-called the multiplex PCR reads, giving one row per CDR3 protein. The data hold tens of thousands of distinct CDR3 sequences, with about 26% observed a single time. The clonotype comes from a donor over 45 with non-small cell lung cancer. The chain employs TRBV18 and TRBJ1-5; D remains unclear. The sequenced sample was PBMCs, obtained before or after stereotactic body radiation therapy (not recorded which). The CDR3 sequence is CASSPPGYSNQPQHF. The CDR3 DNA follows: TGTGCCAGCTCACCCCCGGGTTATAGCAATCAGCCCCAGCATTTT.